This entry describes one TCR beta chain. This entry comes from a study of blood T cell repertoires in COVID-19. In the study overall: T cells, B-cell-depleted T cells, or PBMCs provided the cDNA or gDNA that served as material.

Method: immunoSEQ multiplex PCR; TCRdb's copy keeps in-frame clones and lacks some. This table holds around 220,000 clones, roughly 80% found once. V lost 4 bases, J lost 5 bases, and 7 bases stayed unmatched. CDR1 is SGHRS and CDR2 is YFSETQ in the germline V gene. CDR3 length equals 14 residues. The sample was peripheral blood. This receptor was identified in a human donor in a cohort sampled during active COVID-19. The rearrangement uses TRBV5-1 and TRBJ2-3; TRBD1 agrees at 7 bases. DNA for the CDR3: TGCGCCAGCAGCGTTGACAGGGATATAGATACGCAGTATTTT. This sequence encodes CASSVDRDIDTQYF.